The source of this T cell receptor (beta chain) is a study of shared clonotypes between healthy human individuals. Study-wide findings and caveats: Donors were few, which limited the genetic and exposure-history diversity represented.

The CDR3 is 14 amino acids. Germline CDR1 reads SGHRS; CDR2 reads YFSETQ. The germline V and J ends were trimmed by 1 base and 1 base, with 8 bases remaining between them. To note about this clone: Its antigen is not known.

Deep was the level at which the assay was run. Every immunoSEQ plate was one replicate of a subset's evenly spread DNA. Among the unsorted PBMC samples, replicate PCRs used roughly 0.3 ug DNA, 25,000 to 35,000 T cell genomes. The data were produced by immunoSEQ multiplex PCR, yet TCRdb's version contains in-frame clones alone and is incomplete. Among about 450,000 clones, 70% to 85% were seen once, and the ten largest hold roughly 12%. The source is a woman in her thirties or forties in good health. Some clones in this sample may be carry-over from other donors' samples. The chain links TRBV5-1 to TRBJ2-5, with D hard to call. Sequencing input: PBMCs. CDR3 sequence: CASSLYRFQETQYF. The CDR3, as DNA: TGCGCCAGCAGCTTGTACCGGTTCCAAGAGACCCAGTACTTC. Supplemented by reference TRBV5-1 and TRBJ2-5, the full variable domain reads KAGVTQTPRYLIKTRGQQVTLSCSPISGHRSVSWYQQTPGQGLQFLFEYFSETQRNKGNFPGRFSGRQFSNSRSEMNVSTLELGDSALYLCASSLYRFQETQYFGPGTRLLVL.